The next 8 T cell receptor beta chains were all read from a single sample in a study of T cell responses to AZD1222 COVID-19 vaccine. The table came from immunoSEQ multiplex PCR; TCRdb's copy has only in-frame clones and leaves some out. The repertoire holds about 130,000 clones, with over 70% as singletons. Sequenced material: peripheral blood, taken on day 0 of AZD1222 vaccination. These receptor sequences come from an adult in good health.

The chain carries TRBV9 and TRBJ1-2; D is unresolved. The CDR3 has 13 residues. CDR1 is SGDLS and CDR2 is YYNGEE in the germline V gene. Trimming shortened V by 4 bases and J by 6 bases, and 13 bases separated the two germline ends. CDR3 in DNA: TGTGCCAGCAGCACTCGATCGGGGAATGGCTACACCTTC. Translation gives CASSTRSGNGYTF.

This chain links TRBV18 with TRBJ2-5, with D maybe TRBD2 (6 bases). The germline V gene has CDR1 KGHSH and CDR2 LQKENI. V was clipped by 5 bases and J by 2 bases, with 9 bases between them. There are 13 residues in the CDR3. CDR3 sequence reads: CASSTGLQETQYF. The CDR3 DNA follows: TGTGCCAGCTCAACGGGACTTCAAGAGACCCAGTACTTC.

The chain joins TRBV15 to TRBJ2-1; tentatively, D is TRBD2 (6 bases). The germline gives CDR1 LNHNV, CDR2 YYDKDF (reference sequence). The ends were cut back, 3 bases at V and 3 bases at J, with 15 bases in the middle. The CDR3 spans 16 residues. The chain's CDR3 is CATSSGGEGLYNEQFF. CDR3 DNA: TGTGCCACCAGCAGCGGGGGAGAGGGTCTCTACAATGAGCAGTTCTTC.

V and J are TRBV9 and TRBJ1-1; D not resolved. The CDR3 covers 11 residues. Germline V gene lookup returns CDR1 SGDLS and CDR2 YYNGEE. V lost 3 bases, J lost 4 bases, and 4 bases lay in between. The DNA of the CDR3 is TGTGCCAGCAGCGCTTCCACTGAAGCTTTCTTT. This gives the protein CASSASTEAFF.

V usage is TRBV28 and J usage is TRBJ2-7; 10 nucleotides line up with TRBD1. Germline lookup yields CDR1 MDHEN and CDR2 SYDVKM. The CDR3 totals 13 residues. The V gene end was trimmed by 4 bases and the J gene end by 4 bases; junction bases not matched to a gene: 1. DNA of the CDR3: TGTGCCAGCAGTTGGGGACAGGGGTACGAGCAGTACTTC. Amino acid sequence: CASSWGQGYEQYF.

The table lists this clone with a count of one. The V and J genes are TRBV6-5 and TRBJ1-5, with no clear D. Germline CDR1 and CDR2: MNHEY and SVGAGI. The length of the CDR3 is 12 residues. V was clipped by 7 bases and J by 4 bases, with 8 bases between them. The CDR3 loop is CASTLINQPQHF. The CDR3 bases are TGTGCCAGCACCTTAATAAATCAGCCCCAGCATTTT.

V and J are TRBV28 and TRBJ2-3, with D uncertain. Trimming removed 2 bases at V and 6 bases at J, with 6 bases between. This CDR3 region has 12 residues. Germline CDR1 reads MDHEN; CDR2 reads SYDVKM. The CDR3 coding sequence is TGTGCCAGCAGTTTACGGTCGGATACGCAGTATTTT. Protein product: CASSLRSDTQYF.

The chain joins TRBV4-1 to TRBJ2-7; 13 bases are shared with TRBD2. CDR1 and CDR2 from the germline V gene are MGHRA and YSYEKL. The J segment lost 0 bases and the V segment lost 0 bases, leaving 8 bases of the junction unmatched. This CDR3 region has 19 residues. The CDR3 region has the DNA TGCGCCAGCAGCCAAGAGTCAGTCGGGACTAGCGGGACCTCCTACGAGCAGTACTTC. It is translated as CASSQESVGTSGTSYEQYF.